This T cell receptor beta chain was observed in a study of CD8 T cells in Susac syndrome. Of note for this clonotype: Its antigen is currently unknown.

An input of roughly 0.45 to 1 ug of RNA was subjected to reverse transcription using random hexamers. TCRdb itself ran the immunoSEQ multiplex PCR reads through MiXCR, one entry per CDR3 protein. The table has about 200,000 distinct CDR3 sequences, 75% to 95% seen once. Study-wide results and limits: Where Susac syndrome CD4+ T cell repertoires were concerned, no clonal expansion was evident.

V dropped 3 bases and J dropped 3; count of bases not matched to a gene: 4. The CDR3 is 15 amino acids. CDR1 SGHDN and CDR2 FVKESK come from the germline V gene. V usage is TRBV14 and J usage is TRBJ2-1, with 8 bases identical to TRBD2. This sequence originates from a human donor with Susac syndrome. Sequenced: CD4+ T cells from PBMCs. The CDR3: CASSQRLAIYNEQFF. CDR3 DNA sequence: TGTGCCAGCAGCCAGAGACTAGCGATCTACAATGAGCAGTTCTTC. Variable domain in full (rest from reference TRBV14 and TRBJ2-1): EAGVTQFPSHSVIEKGQTVTLRCDPISGHDNLYWYRRVMGKEIKFLLHFVKESKQDESGMPNNRFLAERTGGTYSTLKVQPAELEDSGVYFCASSQRLAIYNEQFFGPGTRLTVL.